This TCR beta chain comes out of a study of post-analysis software for immune sequencing data. Study-wide points: Normalized Chao1 diversity was significantly lower in multiple sclerosis patients than in controls.

TCR beta cDNA libraries included unique molecular identifiers. From the PCR reads, TCRdb called clonotypes with MiXCR, one entry per CDR3 protein. The sample holds fewer than 900,000 distinct CDR3 sequences, 46% seen once. With regard to this clonotype: What it binds is not known.

This receptor was obtained from a girl under 18 with multiple sclerosis. The specimen was blood.

CDR3 nucleotide sequence: TGCGCCAGCAGCTTGGTCGGGGGGTGGGGGGACACTGAAGCTTTCTTT. Translated, it gives CASSLVGGWGDTEAFF. The V call is TRBV5-1, the J call TRBJ1-1, with D tentatively TRBD1 (5 bases). CDR3 size: 16 residues. V was trimmed by 0 bases and J by 3 bases, leaving 15 bases between them. The germline CDR1 and CDR2 sequences are SGHRS and YFSETQ.